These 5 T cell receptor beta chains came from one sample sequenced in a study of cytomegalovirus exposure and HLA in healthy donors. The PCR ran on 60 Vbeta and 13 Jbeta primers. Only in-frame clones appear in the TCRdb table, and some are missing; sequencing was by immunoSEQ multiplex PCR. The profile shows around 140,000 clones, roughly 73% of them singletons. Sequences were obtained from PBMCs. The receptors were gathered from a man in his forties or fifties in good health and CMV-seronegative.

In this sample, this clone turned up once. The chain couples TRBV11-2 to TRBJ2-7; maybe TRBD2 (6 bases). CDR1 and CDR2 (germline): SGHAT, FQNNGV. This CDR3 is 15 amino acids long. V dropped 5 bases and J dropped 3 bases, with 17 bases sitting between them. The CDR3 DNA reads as TGTGCCAGCAGCCACCCGTTGGGGGGAAGCTACGAGCAGTACTTC. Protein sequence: CASSHPLGGSYEQYF.

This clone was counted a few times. CDR3 residues: CASSSTRGNEQFF. The DNA for the CDR3 is TGCGCCAGCAGTTCGACACGGGGGAATGAGCAGTTCTTC. J is TRBJ2-1 and V is TRBV10-1; possibly TRBD2 for D (6 bases). Germline values: CDR1 WNHNN, CDR2 SYGVQD (reference sequence). The germline V and J ends were trimmed by 5 bases and 7 bases, with 12 bases remaining between them. The CDR3 spans 13 residues.

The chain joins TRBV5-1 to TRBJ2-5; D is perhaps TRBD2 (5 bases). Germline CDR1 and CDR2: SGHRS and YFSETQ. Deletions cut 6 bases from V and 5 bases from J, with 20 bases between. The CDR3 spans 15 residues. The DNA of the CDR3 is TGCGCCAGCACCCGGGGTGACAAGACGGGGGAGACCCAGTACTTC. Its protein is CASTRGDKTGETQYF.

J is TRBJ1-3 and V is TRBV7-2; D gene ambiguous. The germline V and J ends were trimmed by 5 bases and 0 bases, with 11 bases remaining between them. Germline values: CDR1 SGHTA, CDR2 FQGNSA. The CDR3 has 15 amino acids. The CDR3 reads CASSPMSHSGNTIYF. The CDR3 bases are TGTGCCAGCAGCCCCATGTCCCACTCTGGAAACACCATATATTTT.

In nucleotides, the CDR3 is TGTGCCAGCAGCTCGTACCGCGGGGGCGGGGGCCGCACAGATACGCAGTATTTT. It is translated as CASSSYRGGGGRTDTQYF. The chain links TRBV5-5 to TRBJ2-3; D perhaps matches TRBD2 (7 bases). With 3 bases removed from V and 1 base from J, the gap between germline ends came to 21 bases. Germline CDR1 reads SGHKS; CDR2 reads YYEKEE (reference sequence). The CDR3 extends over 18 amino acids. The full variable domain, rest sourced from reference TRBV5-5 and TRBJ2-3, is DAGVTQSPTHLIKTRGQQVTLRCSPISGHKSVSWYQQVLGQGPQFIFQYYEKEERGRGNFPDRFSARQFPNYSSELNVNALLLGDSALYLCASSSYRGGGGRTDTQYFGPGTRLTVL.